This T cell receptor beta chain stems from a study of OX40 agonist ivuxolimab in advanced cancers. Here immunoSEQ multiplex PCR was the method, and the copy in TCRdb shows in-frame clones only, minus some. The sample records about 69,000 clones, around 83% being singletons. The clonotype comes from an adult with an advanced solid tumor such as melanoma, head and neck, liver or kidney cancer. The sequences come from CD4+ or CD8+ T cells sorted from blood, collected in a trial of the OX40 agonist ivuxolimab.

This CDR3 reads CASSPEGRDRGGRGYTF. The DNA of the CDR3 is TGTGCCAGCAGCCCCGAGGGGAGGGACAGGGGTGGTCGGGGCTACACCTTC. The chain joins TRBV9 to TRBJ1-2; 10 bases line up with TRBD1. This CDR3 comprises 17 residues. The V gene end was trimmed by 4 bases and the J gene end by 8 bases; junction bases not matched to a gene: 17. The germline gives CDR1 SGDLS, CDR2 YYNGEE.